This T cell receptor beta chain originates from a study of T-cell memory formation after mild COVID-19. This clonotype has more than one count but fewer than ten. This CDR3 comprises 16 residues. Germline lookup yields CDR1 SGHRS and CDR2 YFSETQ. Trimming removed 0 bases at V and 5 bases at J, with 17 bases between. In TCRdb, the 5' RACE reads were re-called with MiXCR into one record per CDR3 protein. Of roughly 320,000 distinct CDR3 sequences detected, approximately 27% appear once; the ten largest clones hold approximately 12%. The chain has TRBV5-1 and TRBJ1-1, with D tentatively TRBD1 (6 bases). Sequences were obtained from PBMCs or a T cell subset sorted from them (not recorded which). This clonotype was obtained from an adult woman who had mild COVID-19 (a few samples of this study predate the infection). Cell type and time point are not known. The CDR3 protein is CASSLADQGLGTEAFF. For the CDR3, the DNA is TGCGCCAGCAGCTTGGCCGATCAGGGGCTTGGGACTGAAGCTTTCTTT.